This T cell receptor (beta chain) was sequenced in a study of blood T cell repertoires in COVID-19. Study details: COVID-19 samples, acute and convalescent, were from the United States, Italy and Spain. PBMCs, B-cell-depleted T cells, or T cells were the source of the cDNA or gDNA that made up the material.

This clone was detected only a few times. Additional DNA sequences in this sample encode the identical CDR3. Germline V gene sequence: CDR1 MNHNS, CDR2 SASEGT. The CDR3 length is 13 residues. V lost 3 bases, J lost 4 bases, and 9 bases lay in between. In the study's own analysis: Amplification of reference gene primers provided the estimated nucleated cell counts. Clones were read by immunoSEQ multiplex PCR, and TCRdb kept only the in-frame ones, dropping some. V, J and clone size were drawn from that table, and D and trimming were deduced from the DNA. The sample records under 350,000 clones, around 85% being singletons.

The source is a woman in her seventies with acute or convalescent COVID-19. This chain joins TRBV6-1 and TRBJ1-2, with D hard to call. Sequenced material: peripheral blood. CDR3 nucleotides: TGTGCCAGCAGTGACAGACGAGGCTATGGCTACACCTTC. This gives the protein CASSDRRGYGYTF.